This T cell receptor (beta chain) was captured by sequencing in a study of T cell repertoires in cytomegalovirus infection. TCRdb used MiXCR to reprocess the reads, holding one entry per CDR3 protein. The sample consists of 250,000 to 300,000 distinct CDR3 sequences, about 25% of them appearing once. The CDR3 sequence is 13 residues long. Germline-derived CDR1 and CDR2 are SQVTM and ANQGSEA. V dropped 6 bases and J dropped 3 bases, with 14 bases sitting between them. The source is a human donor in good health (CMV status not recorded). Some clones in this sample may be carry-over from other donors' samples. The sample consisted of PBMCs. This chain joins TRBV29-1 and TRBJ1-2; a possible D gene is TRBD1 (6 bases). The CDR3 DNA follows: TGCAGCGTACTTTCGAGACAGGACTATGGCTACACCTTC. As protein: CSVLSRQDYGYTF.